These T cell receptor beta chains were read from a single sample in a study of blood T cell repertoires in COVID-19. Data came from immunoSEQ multiplex PCR; TCRdb stores just in-frame clones and leaves some out. This table has 170,000 or so clones, 85% to 95% appearing once. The sequencing input was peripheral blood. These receptors were taken from a man in his fifties with acute or convalescent COVID-19. The CDR3 runs from the conserved cysteine through the conserved F or W. Fields, in order: D gene, V gene, clone size, J gene, CDR3 protein, CDR3 DNA. A D gene is named only where the DNA matches it firmly. Some rows have no size entry. The others give once, few or many, or a class for an expanded clone.

>.|TRBV28|.|TRBJ2-2
CASSQRANTGELFF
TGTGCCAGCAGCCAGAGGGCGAACACCGGGGAGCTGTTTTTT
>TRBD2|TRBV7-3|.|TRBJ2-1
CASSPGLADEQFF
TGTGCCAGCAGCCCAGGACTAGCCGATGAGCAGTTCTTC
>.|TRBV9|.|TRBJ1-6
CASSPLGGFGSPLHF
TGTGCCAGCAGCCCCCTGGGGGGGTTCGGCTCACCCCTCCACTTT
>TRBD2|TRBV5-1|.|TRBJ2-5
CASSLASGGQETQYF
TGCGCCAGCAGCTTGGCTAGCGGGGGCCAAGAGACCCAGTACTTC
>.|TRBV19|.|TRBJ2-7
CASTAEAGNSYEQYF
TGTGCCAGTACAGCTGAGGCGGGTAACTCCTACGAGCAGTACTTC
>TRBD1|TRBV30|.|TRBJ2-5
CAWSAWDRDQETQYF
TGTGCCTGGAGTGCGTGGGACAGGGACCAAGAGACCCAGTACTTC
>TRBD2|TRBV28|.|TRBJ2-7
CASRPRTSAYEQYF
TGTGCCAGCAGACCCAGGACTAGCGCCTACGAGCAGTACTTC
>.|TRBV10-3|.|TRBJ1-1
CAISESRGLRGEAFF
TGTGCCATCAGTGAGTCGCGGGGCCTTCGAGGTGAAGCTTTCTTT
>TRBD2|TRBV19|.|TRBJ2-5
CASTRLAGGQETQYF
TGTGCCAGTACCCGACTAGCGGGGGGACAAGAGACCCAGTACTTC
>.|TRBV19|.|TRBJ1-5
CASSITRDQPQHF
TGTGCCAGTAGTATTACGAGGGATCAGCCCCAGCATTTT
>.|TRBV28|.|TRBJ1-2
CASTTAGGMGYGYTF
TGTGCCAGCACCACAGCGGGGGGAATGGGGTATGGCTACACCTTC
>.|TRBV6-2/TRBV6-3|few|TRBJ1-6
CASSYAGVGYNSPLHF
TGTGCCAGCAGTTACGCAGGGGTCGGCTATAATTCACCCCTCCACTTT
>.|TRBV23-1|.|TRBJ2-6
CASSHRGAGANVLTF
TGCGCCAGCAGTCACAGGGGCGCTGGGGCCAACGTCCTGACTTTC
>TRBD2|TRBV9|.|TRBJ2-1
CASSPQSGGSVNNEQFF
TGTGCCAGCAGCCCCCAATCAGGCGGGAGCGTTAACAATGAGCAGTTCTTC
>.|TRBV4-2|.|TRBJ2-7
CASSQDPAKGGYEQYF
TGTGCCAGCAGCCAAGATCCGGCTAAAGGGGGCTACGAGCAGTACTTC
>.|TRBV29-1|once|TRBJ2-7
CSVRNPVLNEQYF
TGCAGCGTCCGCAATCCGGTTCTTAACGAGCAGTACTTC
>.|TRBV29-1|.|TRBJ1-5
CSVCVHSNQPQHF
TGCAGCGTGTGTGTCCATAGCAATCAGCCCCAGCATTTT
>TRBD1|TRBV27|.|TRBJ2-2
CASSTRQGDFTGELFF
TGTGCCAGCAGCACGAGACAGGGGGATTTTACCGGGGAGCTGTTTTTT
>TRBD2|TRBV6-2/TRBV6-3|.|TRBJ2-1
CASSLPGLAPFEQFF
TGTGCCAGCAGCCTACCGGGACTAGCGCCATTCGAGCAGTTCTTC
>TRBD2|TRBV5-4|.|TRBJ2-3
CASSSGGSAQYF
TGTGCCAGCAGCTCCGGCGGGAGTGCGCAGTATTTT
>.|TRBV3-1/TRBV3-2|.|TRBJ2-7
CASSQGGLIYTSYEQYF
TGTGCCAGCAGCCAAGGAGGGTTGATATACACGAGCTACGAGCAGTACTTC
>.|TRBV7-9|.|TRBJ2-1
CASSLDAGLYNEQFF
TGTGCCAGCAGCCTCGATGCGGGTCTCTACAATGAGCAGTTCTTC
>TRBD1|TRBV30|.|TRBJ1-2
CAWSTTGSGYTF
TGTGCCTGGAGTACGACAGGGAGCGGCTACACCTTC
>TRBD1|TRBV28|.|TRBJ1-3
CASRGPGQGSGNTIYF
TGTGCCAGCAGGGGCCCGGGACAGGGCTCTGGAAACACCATATATTTT
>TRBD1|TRBV2|once|TRBJ1-4
CASSVQGGYEKLFF
TGTGCCAGCAGTGTTCAAGGGGGCTATGAAAAACTGTTTTTT
>.|TRBV7-3|.|TRBJ2-1
CASSSAGTNSYNEQFF
TGTGCCAGCAGCTCAGCGGGTACAAACTCCTACAATGAGCAGTTCTTC
>.|TRBV7-8|once|TRBJ2-1
CASRTDRLISEQFF
TGTGCCAGCAGGACCGACCGACTAATTAGTGAGCAGTTCTTC
>TRBD2|TRBV9|.|TRBJ2-2
CASSVGLAGEPGGTGELFF
TGTGCCAGCAGCGTAGGGCTAGCGGGCGAACCTGGGGGCACCGGGGAGCTGTTTTTT